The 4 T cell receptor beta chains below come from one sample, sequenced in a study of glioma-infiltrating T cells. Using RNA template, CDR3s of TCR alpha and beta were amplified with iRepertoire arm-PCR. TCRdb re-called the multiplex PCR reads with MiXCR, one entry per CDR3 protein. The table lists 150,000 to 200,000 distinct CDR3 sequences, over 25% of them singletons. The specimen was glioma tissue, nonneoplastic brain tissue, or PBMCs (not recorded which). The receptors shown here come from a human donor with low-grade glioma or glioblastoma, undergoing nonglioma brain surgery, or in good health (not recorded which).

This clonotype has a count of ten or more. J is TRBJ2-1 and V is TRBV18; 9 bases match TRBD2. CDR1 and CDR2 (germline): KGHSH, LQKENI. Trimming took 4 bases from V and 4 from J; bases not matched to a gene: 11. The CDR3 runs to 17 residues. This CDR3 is CASSLNPLAGSYNEQFF. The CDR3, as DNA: TGTGCCAGCTCACTCAACCCCCTAGCGGGAAGTTACAATGAGCAGTTCTTC.

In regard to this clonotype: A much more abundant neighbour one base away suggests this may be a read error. The CDR3 DNA reads as TGTGCCAGCAGCTCCCGACTAGCGGGCCTCACAGATACGCAGTATTTT. Its translation: CASSSRLAGLTDTQYF. The genes are TRBV7-2 and TRBJ2-3, with 10 bases identical to TRBD2. Germline CDR1 reads SGHTA; CDR2 reads FQGNSA. This CDR3 spans 16 amino acids. V lost 4 bases, J lost 2 bases, and 6 bases stayed unmatched.

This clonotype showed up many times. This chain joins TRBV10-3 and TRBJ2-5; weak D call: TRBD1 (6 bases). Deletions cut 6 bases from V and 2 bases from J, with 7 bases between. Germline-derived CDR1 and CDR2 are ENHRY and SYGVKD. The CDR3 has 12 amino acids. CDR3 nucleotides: TGTGCCATCAGCGGACAGCAAGAGACCCAGTACTTC. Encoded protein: CAISGQQETQYF.

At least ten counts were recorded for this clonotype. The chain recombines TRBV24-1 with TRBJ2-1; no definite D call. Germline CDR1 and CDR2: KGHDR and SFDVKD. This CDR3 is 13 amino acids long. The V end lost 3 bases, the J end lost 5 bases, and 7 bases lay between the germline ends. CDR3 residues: CATSDLWDNEQFF. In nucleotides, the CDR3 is TGTGCCACCAGTGATCTATGGGACAATGAGCAGTTCTTC.